Included here is one T cell receptor (beta chain) sequence, with context. The antigen remains unidentified. These data originate in a study of cytotoxic CD8 clonotypes in ibrutinib-treated CLL. Study results and caveats: Higher circulating CD8+ T-cell counts strongly accompanied higher baseline clonality, above age-matched healthy donors.

TCRdb's table, derived via immunoSEQ multiplex PCR, lists solely in-frame clones and lacks some. The sample lists roughly 70,000 clones; around 82% were seen once. From germline, CDR1 is MNHEY and CDR2 SMNVEV (reference sequence). J gave up 4 bases and V 5 bases, and 9 bases lay outside the gene matches. CDR3 length: 15 residues. This receptor was identified in a human donor with chronic lymphocytic leukemia. The input for sequencing was PBMCs, taken at disease progression, from a patient treated with ibrutinib. The V and J genes are TRBV27 and TRBJ1-2; 8 bases are a match to TRBD1. The CDR3 DNA follows: TGTGCCAGCAGTAGCGCCCAGGGGGCCGGCTATGGCTACACCTTC. This codes for CASSSAQGAGYGYTF.